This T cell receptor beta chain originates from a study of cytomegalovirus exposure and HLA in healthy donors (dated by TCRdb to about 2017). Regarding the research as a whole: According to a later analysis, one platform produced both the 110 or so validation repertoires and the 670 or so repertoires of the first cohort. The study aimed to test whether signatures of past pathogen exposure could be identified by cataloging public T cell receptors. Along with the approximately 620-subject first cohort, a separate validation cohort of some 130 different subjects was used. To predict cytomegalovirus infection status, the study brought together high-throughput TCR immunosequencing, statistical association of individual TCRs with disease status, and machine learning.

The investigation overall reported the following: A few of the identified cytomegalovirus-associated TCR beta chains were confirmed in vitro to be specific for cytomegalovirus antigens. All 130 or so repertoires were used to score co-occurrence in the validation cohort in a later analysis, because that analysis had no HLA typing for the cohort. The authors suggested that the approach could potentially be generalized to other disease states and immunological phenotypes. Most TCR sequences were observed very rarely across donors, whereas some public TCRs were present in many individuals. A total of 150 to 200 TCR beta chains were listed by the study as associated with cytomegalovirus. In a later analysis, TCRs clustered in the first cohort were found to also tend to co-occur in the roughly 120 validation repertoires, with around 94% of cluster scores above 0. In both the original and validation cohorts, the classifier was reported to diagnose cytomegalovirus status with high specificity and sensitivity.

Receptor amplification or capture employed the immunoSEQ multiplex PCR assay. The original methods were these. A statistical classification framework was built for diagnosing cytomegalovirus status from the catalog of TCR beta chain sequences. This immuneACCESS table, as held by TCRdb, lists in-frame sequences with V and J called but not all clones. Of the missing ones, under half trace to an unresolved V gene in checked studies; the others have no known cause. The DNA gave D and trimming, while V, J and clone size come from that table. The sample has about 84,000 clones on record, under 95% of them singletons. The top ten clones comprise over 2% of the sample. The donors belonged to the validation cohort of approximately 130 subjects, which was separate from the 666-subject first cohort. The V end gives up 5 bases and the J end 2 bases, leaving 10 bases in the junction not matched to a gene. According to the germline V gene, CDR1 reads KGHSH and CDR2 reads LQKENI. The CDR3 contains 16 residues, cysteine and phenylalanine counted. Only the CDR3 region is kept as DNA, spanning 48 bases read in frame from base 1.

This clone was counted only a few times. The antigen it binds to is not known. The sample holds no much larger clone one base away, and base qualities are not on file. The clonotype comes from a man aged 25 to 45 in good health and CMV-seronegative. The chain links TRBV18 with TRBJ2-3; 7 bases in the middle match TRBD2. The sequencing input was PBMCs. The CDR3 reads CASSATSTQDTDTQYF. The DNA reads TGTGCCAGCTCAGCGACTAGCACCCAGGACACAGATACGCAGTATTTT.